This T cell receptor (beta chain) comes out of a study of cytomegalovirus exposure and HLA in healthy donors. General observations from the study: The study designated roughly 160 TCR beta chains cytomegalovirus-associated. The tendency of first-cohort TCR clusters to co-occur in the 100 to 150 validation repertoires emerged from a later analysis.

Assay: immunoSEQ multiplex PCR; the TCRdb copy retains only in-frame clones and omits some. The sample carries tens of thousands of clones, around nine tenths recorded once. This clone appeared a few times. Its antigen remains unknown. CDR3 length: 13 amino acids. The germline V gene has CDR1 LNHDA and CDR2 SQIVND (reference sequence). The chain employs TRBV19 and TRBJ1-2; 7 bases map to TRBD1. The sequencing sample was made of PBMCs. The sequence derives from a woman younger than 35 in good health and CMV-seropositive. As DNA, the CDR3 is TGTTGCCCGCAGGGGGGTATGGGCTATGGCTACACCTTC. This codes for CCPQGGMGYGYTF.